The 10 T cell receptor beta chains in this list originate from one sample, sequenced in a study of shared clonotypes between healthy human individuals. Clones were sequenced by immunoSEQ multiplex PCR, and TCRdb holds only the in-frame ones, with some missing. The sample has more than 1,200,000 clones, 97% to 99% seen once; the top ten hold under 0.45%. The material sequenced was naive CD4+ T cells sorted from blood. Subset given: CD45RA+ positively selected. The receptors stem from a man under 40 in good health.

The CDR3 reads CASRQAGARNEQYF. The CDR3 coding sequence is TGTGCCAGCAGGCAAGCGGGAGCGAGGAACGAGCAGTACTTC. The rearrangement joins TRBV7-2 to TRBJ2-7; 8 nucleotides agree with TRBD2. This CDR3 has 14 amino acids. The V segment lost 6 bases and the J segment 5 bases; nucleotides outside the gene matches: 9. From germline, CDR1 is SGHTA and CDR2 FQGNSA.

The rearrangement links TRBV30 to TRBJ1-2, with D possibly TRBD1 on 6 matching bases. In germline, CDR1 is GTSNPN, CDR2 SVGIG (reference sequence). This CDR3 contains 11 residues. Deletions cut 2 bases from V and 8 bases from J, with 9 bases between. The DNA for the CDR3 is TGTGCCTGGAGTACAGGGTACGGCTACACCTTC. It specifies CAWSTGYGYTF.

This chain joins TRBV6-5 and TRBJ2-7; 12 nucleotides line up with TRBD1. From germline, CDR1 is MNHEY and CDR2 SVGAGI. The CDR3 spans 14 residues. With V trimmed by 11 bases and J by 4 bases, 9 bases remained unmatched. The CDR3 loop is CASSRDRGLYEQYF. The CDR3 region has the DNA TGTGCCTCCAGCCGGGACAGGGGGCTGTACGAGCAGTACTTC.

The chain recombines TRBV25-1 with TRBJ2-5; 11 nucleotides line up with TRBD1. J was trimmed by 0 bases and V by 5 bases; bases with no gene match: 8. The CDR3 has 17 amino acids. The germline V gene has CDR1 MGHDK and CDR2 SYGVNS. This chain's CDR3 is CASSRTGGNQYQETQYF. The CDR3 DNA reads as TGTGCCAGCAGTCGGACAGGGGGCAATCAGTACCAAGAGACCCAGTACTTC.

The rearrangement joins TRBV29-1 to TRBJ1-1, with D unresolved. V lost 4 bases and J 10 bases, leaving 13 bases between the germline ends. This CDR3 is built from 11 residues. Per the germline V gene, CDR1 is SQVTM and CDR2 is ANQGSEA. The CDR3 sequence is CSVVQRLAAFF. In DNA form, the CDR3 reads TGCAGCGTTGTGCAGCGTTTGGCAGCTTTCTTT.

The gene calls are TRBV11-2 and TRBJ2-1, with D tentatively TRBD2 (6 bases). Deletions cut 1 base from V and 4 bases from J, with 14 bases between. Germline V gives CDR1 SGHAT, CDR2 FQNNGV. CDR3 length: 16 residues. The chain's CDR3 is CASSLAPGLPYNEQFF. In DNA, the CDR3 is TGTGCCAGCAGCTTAGCACCGGGACTCCCATACAATGAGCAGTTCTTC.

This chain uses TRBV18 with TRBJ2-3; D may be TRBD1 (6 bases). With 5 bases removed from V and 1 base from J, the gap between germline ends came to 10 bases. CDR1 and CDR2 from the germline V gene are KGHSH and LQKENI. The CDR3 contains 14 residues. The CDR3 DNA reads as TGTGCCAGCTCAGGGGGACACCGCACAGATACGCAGTATTTT. This translates into CASSGGHRTDTQYF.

The V and J genes are TRBV15 and TRBJ2-5, with D tentatively TRBD2 (5 bases). Germline V gene sequence: CDR1 LNHNV, CDR2 YYDKDF (reference sequence). This CDR3 contains 16 residues. Trimming left V 2 bases short and J 4 bases short, with 17 bases between. CDR3: CATSRSGTAWGETQYF. The CDR3 DNA is TGTGCCACCAGCAGAAGCGGCACGGCCTGGGGAGAGACCCAGTACTTC.

The chain uses TRBV19 and TRBJ1-1, with 7 positions matching TRBD1. Trimming removed 4 bases from V and 3 bases from J; junction bases left unmatched: 11. This CDR3 has 16 residues. The germline V gene has CDR1 LNHDA and CDR2 SQIVND (reference sequence). CDR3 nucleotides: TGTGCCAGTAGTAACAGGGGAGCTGGAAAGGACACTGAAGCTTTCTTT. Its protein is CASSNRGAGKDTEAFF. Drawing the rest from reference TRBV19 and TRBJ1-1, the complete variable domain is DGGITQSPKYLFRKEGQNVTLSCEQNLNHDAMYWYRQDPGQGLRLIYYSQIVNDFQKGDIAEGYSVSREKKESFPLTVTSAQKNPTAFYLCASSNRGAGKDTEAFFGQGTRLTVV.

The chain employs TRBV9 and TRBJ2-7, with 8 bases aligning to TRBD2. The length of the CDR3 is 15 residues. CDR1 SGDLS and CDR2 YYNGEE come from the germline V gene. With 3 bases clipped from V and 3 bases from J, the junction kept 8 bases outside the gene matches. For the CDR3, the DNA is TGTGCCAGCAGCGCTCGACTGGCGGGGGGCTACGAGCAGTACTTC. It translates to CASSARLAGGYEQYF.